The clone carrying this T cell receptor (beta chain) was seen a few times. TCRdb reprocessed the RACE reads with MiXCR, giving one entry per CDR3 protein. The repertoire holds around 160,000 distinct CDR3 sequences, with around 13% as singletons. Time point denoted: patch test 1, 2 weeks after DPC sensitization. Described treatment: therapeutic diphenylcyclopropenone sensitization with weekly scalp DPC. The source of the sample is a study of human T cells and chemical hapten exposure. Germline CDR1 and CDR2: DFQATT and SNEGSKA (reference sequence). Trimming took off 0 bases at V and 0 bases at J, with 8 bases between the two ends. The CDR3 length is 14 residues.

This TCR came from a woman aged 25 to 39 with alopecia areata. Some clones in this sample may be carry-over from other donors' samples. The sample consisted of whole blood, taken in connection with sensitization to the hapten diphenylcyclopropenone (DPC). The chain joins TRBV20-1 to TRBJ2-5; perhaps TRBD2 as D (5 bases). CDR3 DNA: TGCAGTGCTAGAGAAAGGAGGAACCAAGAGACCCAGTACTTC. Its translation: CSARERRNQETQYF.